This entry lists 30 T cell receptor beta chains sequenced from one sample in a study of CD8+ T cells in alopecia areata. Reverse transcription of extracted RNA yielded cDNA, which provided the sequencing template. Data came from immunoSEQ multiplex PCR; TCRdb stores just in-frame clones and leaves some out. Of more than 95,000 clones in the sample, 47% were seen once. Sequencing was carried out using NKG2D-low CD8+ T cells sorted from blood. All receptors derive from a human donor with alopecia areata.

This CDR3 reads CASTLGAGEQYF. Here the CDR3 DNA reads TGTGCCAGCACCCTTGGGGCCGGCGAGCAGTACTTC. The gene calls are TRBV10-3 and TRBJ2-7, with TRBD1 as a possible D gene (5 bases). With 10 bases removed from V and 6 bases from J, the gap between germline ends came to 16 bases. CDR3 length: 12 residues. Looked up from germline, CDR1 is ENHRY and CDR2 is SYGVKD.

The chain couples TRBV7-9 to TRBJ1-2; TRBD1 might be the D (5 bases). The V gene's germline CDR1 is SEHNR and CDR2 FQNEAQ (reference sequence). Trimming left V 3 bases short and J 5 bases short, with 10 bases between. There are 13 residues in the CDR3. CDR3 DNA: TGTGCCAGCAGCTTTGCGGAGGGGTATGGCTACACCTTC. Residues: CASSFAEGYGYTF.

V and J are TRBV29-1 and TRBJ2-1, with D unresolved. The V gene's germline CDR1 is SQVTM and CDR2 ANQGSEA. V was trimmed by 5 bases and J by 0 bases, leaving 11 bases between them. The CDR3 sequence is 14 residues long. The CDR3 DNA follows: TGCAGCGTTCTTGGCAGCAGCTCCTACAATGAGCAGTTCTTC. Its protein is CSVLGSSSYNEQFF.

V is TRBV27 and J is TRBJ2-2; no clear D. V was clipped by 5 bases and J by 9 bases, with 16 bases between them. This CDR3 comprises 14 residues. The germline CDR1 and CDR2 sequences are MNHEY and SMNVEV (reference sequence). The CDR3 reads CASSPIRSGRELFF. CDR3 nucleotide sequence: TGTGCCAGCAGTCCGATAAGGTCGGGCCGGGAGCTGTTTTTT.

CDR3 in amino acids: CASSYAGNSYNEQFF. In nucleotides, the CDR3 is TGTGCCAGCAGTTATGCGGGGAACTCCTACAATGAGCAGTTCTTC. The genes are TRBV6-5 and TRBJ2-1, with D possibly TRBD2 on 6 matching bases. The V and J ends lost 3 bases and 0 bases respectively, with 9 bases between them. The CDR3 contains 15 residues. CDR1 MNHEY and CDR2 SVGAGI come from the germline V gene.

This CDR3 reads CASSLRAEQYF. The CDR3 bases are TGCGCCAGCAGCTTGCGAGCGGAGCAGTACTTC. The genes are TRBV5-1 and TRBJ2-7; D call uncertain. Per the germline V gene, CDR1 is SGHRS and CDR2 is YFSETQ. There are 11 residues in the CDR3. V lost 1 base and J 7 bases, leaving 6 bases between the germline ends. Full variable domain (outside the CDR3, taken from reference TRBV5-1 and TRBJ2-7): KAGVTQTPRYLIKTRGQQVTLSCSPISGHRSVSWYQQTPGQGLQFLFEYFSETQRNKGNFPGRFSGRQFSNSRSEMNVSTLELGDSALYLCASSLRAEQYFGPGTRLTVT.

This clone was seen only a few times. CDR3 sequence reads: CSVLSDTYEQYF. The DNA of the CDR3 is TGCAGCGTTTTATCGGATACCTACGAGCAGTACTTC. The chain recombines TRBV29-1 with TRBJ2-7; D not resolved. CDR3 length equals 12 residues. The ends were cut back, 5 bases at V and 2 bases at J, with 10 bases in the middle. The V gene's germline CDR1 is SQVTM and CDR2 ANQGSEA.

This clone was seen a handful of times. The V gene is TRBV29-1, the J gene TRBJ2-1; weak D call: TRBD1 (8 bases). Per the germline V gene, CDR1 is SQVTM and CDR2 is ANQGSEA. Trimming shortened V by 7 bases and J by 5 bases, and 18 bases separated the two germline ends. The CDR3 consists of 14 residues. DNA for the CDR3: TGCAGCGCGAGGACAGGGAGGGCGGACAATGAGCAGTTCTTC. This encodes CSARTGRADNEQFF.

This chain uses TRBV29-1 with TRBJ2-4, with D unclear. The CDR3 contains 16 residues. Between the trimmed V and J ends, which lost 2 bases and 0 bases, there was a span of 14 bases. The germline CDR1 and CDR2 sequences are SQVTM and ANQGSEA. The CDR3 DNA follows: TGCAGCGTTGAATCCTCTGGCCAGCTAGCCAAAAACATTCAGTACTTC. It codes for CSVESSGQLAKNIQYF.

This clone was counted once. The V and J genes are TRBV30 and TRBJ2-7; no clear D gene. The CDR3 consists of 11 residues. V was trimmed by 0 bases and J by 6 bases, leaving 6 bases between them. Per germline, CDR1 GTSNPN and CDR2 SVGIG (reference sequence). The CDR3 DNA is TGTGCCTGGAGTGTAGGAAGCGAGCAGTACTTC. It encodes CAWSVGSEQYF.

This chain uses TRBV28 with TRBJ2-3; the D gene is possibly TRBD2 (7 bases). Trimming stripped 5 bases from V and 6 bases from J, with 15 bases between. Germline V gene sequence: CDR1 MDHEN, CDR2 SYDVKM. This CDR3 region has 14 residues. CDR3 nucleotides: TGTGCCAGCAGTCTTAGAGGGGGGGCGGATACGCAGTATTTT. It codes for CASSLRGGADTQYF.

This clone was observed a few times. The rearrangement joins TRBV29-1 to TRBJ2-7, with 9 bases aligning to TRBD2. The V and J ends lost 2 bases and 12 bases, in that order; junction bases with no gene match: 5. CDR1 and CDR2 (germline): SQVTM, ANQGSEA. The CDR3 is 11 residues long. In DNA form, the CDR3 reads TGCAGCGTTGAATCCAGCGGGAGGATGTACTTC. Translation: CSVESSGRMYF.

Only a few counts were recorded for this clone. The chain joins TRBV10-3 to TRBJ2-7, with D tentatively TRBD1 or TRBD2 (7 bases each). Germline loops: CDR1 ENHRY, CDR2 SYGVKD. With 2 bases removed from V and 6 bases from J, the gap between germline ends came to 17 bases. The CDR3 has 15 residues. The CDR3 loop reads CAISEALDREGEQYF. CDR3 coding DNA: TGTGCCATCAGTGAGGCGCTCGACAGGGAGGGCGAGCAGTACTTC.

The table lists this clone with a count of one. This sequence joins TRBV11-2 and TRBJ2-5; 8 bases match TRBD1. Germline CDR1 reads SGHAT; CDR2 reads FQNNGV. V trimming: 7 bases; J trimming: 1 base; junction bases outside the gene matches: 11. The CDR3 is 16 residues long. The CDR3 loop is CASTAGKTGVQETQYF. CDR3 nucleotides: TGTGCCAGCACCGCCGGAAAGACAGGGGTCCAAGAGACCCAGTACTTC.

The chain is built from TRBV10-2 and TRBJ2-7, with 7 positions matching TRBD2. CDR3 length: 15 residues. Germline V CDR1 and CDR2: WSHSY, SAAADI. V dropped 0 bases and J dropped 2; count of bases not matched to a gene: 4. In nucleotides, the CDR3 is TGCGCCAGCAGTGAGTCGGGGGGGTCGACCTACGAGCAGTACTTC. Its protein product is CASSESGGSTYEQYF.

V and J are TRBV29-1 and TRBJ2-1, with D hard to call. The germline V and J ends were trimmed by 4 bases and 10 bases, with 20 bases remaining between them. CDR3 length: 14 residues. CDR1 and CDR2 from the germline V gene are SQVTM and ANQGSEA. The CDR3 DNA reads as TGCAGCGTTGTGGTCGGCTCATACGCGACGGAGCAGTTCTTC. It translates to CSVVVGSYATEQFF.

The chain combines TRBV7-9 with TRBJ2-1; D ambiguous. Germline CDR1 reads SEHNR; CDR2 reads FQNEAQ (reference sequence). V was cut by 1 base and J by 6 bases, with 7 bases left in between. The CDR3 contains 13 residues. The CDR3 protein is CASSLVLRNEQFF. The CDR3 DNA sequence: TGTGCCAGCAGCTTAGTTTTGCGCAATGAGCAGTTCTTC.

The chain links TRBV29-1 to TRBJ2-7; a weak D match, TRBD2 (6 bases). Germline assignment: CDR1 SQVTM and CDR2 ANQGSEA. The CDR3 has 12 residues. V was shortened by 7 bases and J by 7 bases, with 17 bases between the two germline ends. CDR3 sequence: CSAGVRGLEQYF. CDR3 DNA sequence: TGCAGCGCCGGAGTTCGGGGGTTAGAGCAGTACTTC.

The genes are TRBV28 and TRBJ2-6; D remains ambiguous. Trimming stripped 8 bases from V and 0 bases from J, with 5 bases between. Germline V gene lookup returns CDR1 MDHEN and CDR2 SYDVKM. This CDR3 is built from 13 residues. The CDR3 region has the DNA TGTGCCAGCCAACCCTCTGGGGCCAACGTCCTGACTTTC. Amino acids: CASQPSGANVLTF.

This chain links TRBV4-1 with TRBJ2-7; weak D call: TRBD1 (6 bases). V was pared by 1 base and J by 5 bases, with 12 bases between. This CDR3 is built from 14 residues. The germline V gene has CDR1 MGHRA and CDR2 YSYEKL. CDR3 DNA: TGCGCCAGCAGCCAAGCTTGGGGGCAGGACGAGCAGTACTTC. This sequence encodes CASSQAWGQDEQYF.

This chain joins TRBV29-1 and TRBJ2-3; D is uncertain. Germline assignment: CDR1 SQVTM and CDR2 ANQGSEA. This CDR3 is built from 10 residues. Trimming stripped 6 bases from V and 2 bases from J, with 3 bases between. The CDR3: CSVYTDTQYF. CDR3 DNA sequence: TGCAGCGTATACACAGATACGCAGTATTTT.

The chain uses TRBV7-9 and TRBJ2-4; D is perhaps TRBD1 (5 bases). Trimming removed 5 bases at V and 8 bases at J, with 13 bases between. This CDR3 has 13 residues. Germline loops: CDR1 SEHNR, CDR2 FQNEAQ (reference sequence). The CDR3 spells CASSGPGQDIQYF. The CDR3 DNA follows: TGTGCCAGCAGCGGGCCAGGACAAGACATTCAGTACTTC.

The chain joins TRBV30 to TRBJ2-1; D may be TRBD2 (6 bases). CDR1 GTSNPN and CDR2 SVGIG come from the germline V gene (reference sequence). The V and J ends lost 1 base and 4 bases respectively, with 11 bases between them. The CDR3 loop spans 14 amino acids. The CDR3 DNA reads TGTGCCTGGAGTGACGGGGGACCATACAATGAGCAGTTCTTC. Amino acids: CAWSDGGPYNEQFF.

In this sample, this clone turned up a few times. This rearrangement joins TRBV29-1 to TRBJ2-5, with D uncertain. V dropped 6 bases and J dropped 3 bases, with 20 bases sitting between them. The CDR3 loop spans 15 amino acids. Germline lookup yields CDR1 SQVTM and CDR2 ANQGSEA. CDR3 amino acids: CSVLRPDSSEETQYF. In DNA form, the CDR3 reads TGCAGCGTCCTAAGACCAGACTCCTCCGAAGAGACCCAGTACTTC.

This chain links TRBV6-6 with TRBJ1-2; D is unresolved. The V end was cut by 2 bases, the J end by 7 bases, with 11 bases between. Germline CDR1 reads MNHNY; CDR2 reads SVGAGI (reference sequence). The CDR3 covers 13 residues. The CDR3 protein is CASSYTSWSGYTF. The CDR3 nucleotides read TGTGCCAGCAGTTACACATCTTGGAGTGGCTACACCTTC.

V usage is TRBV29-1 and J usage is TRBJ2-7; no clear D. Deletions cut 3 bases from V and 2 bases from J, with 8 bases between. The CDR3 has 12 amino acids. The germline gives CDR1 SQVTM, CDR2 ANQGSEA. The CDR3 DNA sequence: TGCAGCGTTGAGGGCCGTACCTACGAGCAGTACTTC. Amino acid sequence: CSVEGRTYEQYF.

The chain recombines TRBV29-1 with TRBJ1-1; 9 bases are a match to TRBD1. Looked up from germline, CDR1 is SQVTM and CDR2 is ANQGSEA. The CDR3 loop spans 14 amino acids. The trim removed 7 bases at V and 11 bases at J, leaving 17 bases unmatched. The CDR3 reads CSARPGTGKDRAFF. CDR3 nucleotides: TGCAGCGCCAGGCCCGGGACAGGGAAAGATCGGGCTTTCTTT.

The J gene is TRBJ1-5, the V gene TRBV10-2; TRBD1 is a possible D gene (5 bases). Germline CDR1 reads WSHSY; CDR2 reads SAAADI. With 2 bases removed from V and 1 base from J, the gap between germline ends came to 18 bases. The CDR3 consists of 18 residues. As DNA, the CDR3 is TGCGCCAGCAGTGAGATCGGCGACAGTTACGTGAGCAATCAGCCCCAGCATTTT. It yields the protein CASSEIGDSYVSNQPQHF.

Details on this clone: The same CDR3 can be traced to other DNA sequences in this sample. The chain is built from TRBV5-6 and TRBJ2-7; 7 bases line up with TRBD1. J gave up 2 bases and V 3 bases, and 2 bases lay outside the gene matches. This CDR3 is 13 amino acids long. Germline CDR1 and CDR2: SGHDT and YYEEEE. The CDR3 DNA follows: TGTGCCAGCAGCTCAGGGACAGCCTACGAGCAGTACTTC. Its translation: CASSSGTAYEQYF.

The gene calls are TRBV4-1 and TRBJ2-1; D remains unclear. Trimming pared 0 bases from V and 5 bases from J, leaving 5 bases between. This CDR3 has 13 amino acids. Per the germline V gene, CDR1 is MGHRA and CDR2 is YSYEKL. CDR3 region: CASSQDADNEQFF. In DNA form, the CDR3 reads TGCGCCAGCAGCCAAGATGCAGACAATGAGCAGTTCTTC.